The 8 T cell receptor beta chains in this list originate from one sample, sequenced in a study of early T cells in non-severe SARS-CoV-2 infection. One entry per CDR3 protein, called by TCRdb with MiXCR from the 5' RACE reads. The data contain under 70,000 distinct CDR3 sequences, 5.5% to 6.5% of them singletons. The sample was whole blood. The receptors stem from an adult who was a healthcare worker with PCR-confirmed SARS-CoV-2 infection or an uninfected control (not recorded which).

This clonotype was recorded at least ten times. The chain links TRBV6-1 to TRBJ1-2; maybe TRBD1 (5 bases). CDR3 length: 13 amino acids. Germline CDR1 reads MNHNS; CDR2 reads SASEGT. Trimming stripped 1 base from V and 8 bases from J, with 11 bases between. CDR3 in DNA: TGTGCCAGCAGTGAAGTGGCAGGGTTCGGCTACACCTTC. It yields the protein CASSEVAGFGYTF.

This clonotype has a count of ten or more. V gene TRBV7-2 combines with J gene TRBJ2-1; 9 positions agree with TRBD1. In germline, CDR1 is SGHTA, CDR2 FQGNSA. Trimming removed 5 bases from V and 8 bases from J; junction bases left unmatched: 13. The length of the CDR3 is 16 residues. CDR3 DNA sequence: TGTGCCAGCAGCCCCCGCGGTGGACAGGGGTTGGATGAGCAGTTCTTC. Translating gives CASSPRGGQGLDEQFF.

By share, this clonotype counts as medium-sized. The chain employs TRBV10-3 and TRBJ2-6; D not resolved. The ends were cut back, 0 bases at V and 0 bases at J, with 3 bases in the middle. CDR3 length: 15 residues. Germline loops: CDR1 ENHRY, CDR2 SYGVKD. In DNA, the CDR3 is TGTGCCATCAGTGAGTCACACTCTGGGGCCAACGTCCTGACTTTC. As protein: CAISESHSGANVLTF.

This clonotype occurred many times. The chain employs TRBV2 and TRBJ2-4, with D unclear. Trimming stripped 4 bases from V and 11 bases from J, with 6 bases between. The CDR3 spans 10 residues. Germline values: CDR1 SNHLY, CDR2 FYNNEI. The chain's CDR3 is CASSGFVQYF. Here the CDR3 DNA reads TGTGCCAGCAGTGGTTTCGTTCAGTACTTC.

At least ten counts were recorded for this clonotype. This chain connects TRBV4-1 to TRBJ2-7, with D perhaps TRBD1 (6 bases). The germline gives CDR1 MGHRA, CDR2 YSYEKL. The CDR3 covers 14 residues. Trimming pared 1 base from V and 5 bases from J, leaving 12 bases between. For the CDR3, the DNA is TGCGCCAGCAGCCAAGCCGGGACACGAAACGAGCAGTACTTC. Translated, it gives CASSQAGTRNEQYF.

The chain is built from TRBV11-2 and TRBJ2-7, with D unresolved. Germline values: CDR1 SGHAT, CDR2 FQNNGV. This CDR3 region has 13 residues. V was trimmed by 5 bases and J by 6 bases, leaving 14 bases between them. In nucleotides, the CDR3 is TGTGCCAGCAGCCCCCACCCCTTGGGCGAGCAGTACTTC. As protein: CASSPHPLGEQYF.

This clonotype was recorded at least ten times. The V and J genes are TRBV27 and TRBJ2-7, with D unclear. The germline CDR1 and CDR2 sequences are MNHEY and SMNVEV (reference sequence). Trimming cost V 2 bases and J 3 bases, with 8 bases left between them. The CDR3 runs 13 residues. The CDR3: CASSLRENYEQYF. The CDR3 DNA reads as TGTGCCAGCAGTTTAAGAGAGAACTACGAGCAGTACTTC.

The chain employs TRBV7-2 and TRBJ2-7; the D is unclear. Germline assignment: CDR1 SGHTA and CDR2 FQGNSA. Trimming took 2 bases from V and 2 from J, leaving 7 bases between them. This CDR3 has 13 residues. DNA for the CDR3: TGTGCCAGCAGCTTAACAGAGACCTACGAGCAGTACTTC. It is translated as CASSLTETYEQYF.